A single sample is the source of the 18 T cell receptor beta chains below, sequenced in a study of blood T cell repertoires in COVID-19 (dated by TCRdb to 2018 to 2020). The protocol used for the library was the immunoSEQ multiplex PCR assay. TCRdb provides this immuneACCESS table in a form limited to in-frame rearrangements. Some clones are lacking; in checked studies, under half of them reflect an unresolved V gene, and why the rest are absent is not known. The table for this sample lists 140,000 to 150,000 clones; roughly 87% of them were counted only once. 1.8% of the sample goes to the ten largest clones. Sequencing was performed on peripheral blood. These receptor sequences come from a man in his 70s with acute or convalescent COVID-19.

The chain uses TRBV10-1 and TRBJ2-7, with a weak D call TRBD1 (5 bases). V was cut by 2 bases and J by 0 bases, with 11 bases left in between. The CDR3 runs to 15 residues. Germline lookup yields CDR1 WNHNN and CDR2 SYGVQD (reference sequence). CDR3 in amino acids: CASSEGRVGSYEQYF. The DNA for the CDR3 is TGCGCCAGCAGTGAGGGCAGGGTGGGCTCCTACGAGCAGTACTTC.

The V and J genes are TRBV6-1 and TRBJ2-5; 8 nucleotides match TRBD2. The CDR3 covers 14 residues. Trimming removed 5 bases from V and 3 bases from J; junction bases left unmatched: 5. Germline assignment: CDR1 MNHNS and CDR2 SASEGT. This CDR3 reads CASSYERGKETQYF. CDR3 sequence (DNA): TGTGCCAGCAGTTATGAGCGGGGGAAAGAGACCCAGTACTTC.

The V gene is TRBV5-4, the J gene TRBJ2-2; the match to TRBD2 covers 12 bases. Germline CDR1 reads SGHNT; CDR2 reads YYREEE (reference sequence). The CDR3 runs to 15 residues. Germline trimming cut 5 bases from V and 5 bases from J; bases unmatched to any gene: 4. CDR3 in amino acids: CASSRLAGETGELFF. DNA for the CDR3: TGTGCCAGCAGTCGACTAGCGGGAGAAACCGGGGAGCTGTTTTTT.

This chain connects TRBV5-1 to TRBJ1-1; 10 nucleotides line up with TRBD1. The V segment lost 4 bases and the J segment 3 bases; nucleotides outside the gene matches: 9. Germline V lookup: CDR1 SGHRS, CDR2 YFSETQ. The CDR3 sequence is 16 residues long. The CDR3 DNA reads TGCGCCAGCAGCCGCTCGACAGGGGGCGCGTACACTGAAGCTTTCTTT. It yields the protein CASSRSTGGAYTEAFF.

The chain is built from TRBV5-6 and TRBJ1-5; D ambiguous. The CDR3 has 14 residues. Trimming left V 4 bases short and J 0 bases short, with 8 bases between. Germline CDR1 SGHDT, CDR2 YYEEEE. CDR3 sequence: CASSLQYSNQPQHF. DNA of the CDR3: TGTGCCAGCAGCCTACAGTATAGCAATCAGCCCCAGCATTTT.

The rearrangement links TRBV12-5 to TRBJ2-2, with 7 nucleotides matching TRBD1. This CDR3 comprises 15 residues. The germline V gene encodes CDR1 LGHNT and CDR2 FRNRAP. Losses at the gene ends were 7 bases for V and 1 base for J; bases not matched to a gene: 6. The CDR3 nucleotides read TGTGCTAGTGTTACCGGACAGGTGAACACCGGGGAGCTGTTTTTT. Its protein product is CASVTGQVNTGELFF.

The chain has TRBV18 and TRBJ2-2, with D perhaps matching TRBD2 (5 bases). The length of the CDR3 is 14 residues. Deletions cut 3 bases from V and 4 bases from J, with 9 bases between. CDR1 is KGHSH and CDR2 is LQKENI in the germline V gene. The DNA of the CDR3 is TGTGCCAGCTCACCGACGGAGGCCACCGGGGAGCTGTTTTTT. Its translation is CASSPTEATGELFF.

The rearrangement links TRBV18 to TRBJ2-5, with a tentative D call TRBD1 (6 bases). The CDR3 length is 14 residues. Between the trimmed V and J ends, which lost 3 bases and 5 bases, there was a span of 13 bases. CDR1 KGHSH and CDR2 LQKENI come from the germline V gene. CDR3 DNA: TGTGCCAGCTCACCCCAGGGGATAGGGGAGACCCAGTACTTC. Protein: CASSPQGIGETQYF.

The rearrangement uses TRBV5-1 and TRBJ2-7; 10 bases are shared with TRBD1. V lost 4 bases and J lost 2; bases outside the gene matches: 3. CDR3 length equals 14 residues. Germline CDR1 is SGHRS and CDR2 is YFSETQ. The CDR3 loop reads CASSAGQGAYEQYF. The CDR3, as DNA: TGCGCCAGCAGCGCCGGACAGGGGGCCTACGAGCAGTACTTC.

The chain has TRBV28 and TRBJ1-5; 9 bases are shared with TRBD1. Unmatched junction bases numbered 6, after V lost 2 bases and J lost 7 bases. Germline V gene lookup returns CDR1 MDHEN and CDR2 SYDVKM. The CDR3 is made up of 15 amino acids. CDR3 bases: TGTGCCAGCAGTTTACCCGGACAGGGGATACAGCCCCAGCATTTT. It yields the protein CASSLPGQGIQPQHF.

The rearrangement uses TRBV27 and TRBJ2-1; D is perhaps TRBD1 (6 bases). V lost 3 bases, J lost 9 bases, and 12 bases lay in between. Germline CDR1 is MNHEY and CDR2 is SMNVEV (reference sequence). This CDR3 contains 13 residues. The CDR3 protein is CASSFSGEGEQFF. The CDR3 bases are TGTGCCAGCAGTTTCTCAGGGGAAGGTGAGCAGTTCTTC.

The rearrangement joins TRBV15 to TRBJ2-3, with 9 bases lining up with TRBD2. Germline CDR1 LNHNV, CDR2 YYDKDF (reference sequence). After removal of 0 bases from V and 0 bases from J, the junction contained 7 bases not matched to a gene. The CDR3 runs to 18 residues. This chain's CDR3 is CATSRDAGGQRSTDTQYF. In DNA form, the CDR3 reads TGTGCCACCAGCAGAGATGCGGGGGGGCAGCGTAGCACAGATACGCAGTATTTT. Combining the CDR3 with reference TRBV15 and TRBJ2-3 gives the whole variable domain DAMVIQNPRYQVTQFGKPVTLSCSQTLNHNVMYWYQQKSSQAPKLLFHYYDKDFNNEADTPDNFQSRRPNTSFCFLDIRSPGLGDTAMYLCATSRDAGGQRSTDTQYFGPGTRLTVL.

V and J are TRBV28 and TRBJ1-2; D perhaps matches TRBD1 (6 bases). Germline V CDR1 and CDR2: MDHEN, SYDVKM. V lost 8 bases to trimming and J lost 5 bases, with 15 bases between them. The CDR3 length is 13 residues. DNA of the CDR3: TGTGCCAGCCGATTGGGGGGGCCATATGGCTACACCTTC. Translation gives CASRLGGPYGYTF.

The V gene is TRBV28, the J gene TRBJ2-7, with 7 bases aligning to TRBD2. CDR1 is MDHEN and CDR2 is SYDVKM in the germline V gene. This CDR3 contains 14 residues. With 6 bases clipped from V and 6 bases from J, the junction kept 11 bases outside the gene matches. The DNA for the CDR3 is TGTGCCAGCAGCCCCCCGGGGGAGGGTCGCGAGCAGTACTTC. Protein: CASSPPGEGREQYF.

The chain has TRBV3-1 (or the pseudogene TRBV3-2) and TRBJ2-2; possible D gene TRBD1, 5 bases. V was cut by 4 bases and J by 2 bases, with 11 bases left in between. The CDR3 sequence is 15 residues long. The germline gives CDR1 LGHDT, CDR2 YNNKEL (reference sequence). The CDR3 nucleotides are TGTGCCAGCAGCCTCTACGGACAAAACACCGGGGAGCTGTTTTTT. Translating gives CASSLYGQNTGELFF.

This chain joins TRBV29-1 and TRBJ2-5; tentatively, D is TRBD1 (5 bases). The V gene lost 4 bases and the J gene lost 5 bases, with 11 bases spanning the gap. The CDR3 contains 12 residues. Germline V gives CDR1 SQVTM, CDR2 ANQGSEA. The CDR3 bases are TGCAGCGTTGCCTCTCAGGGCGAGACCCAGTACTTC. It yields the protein CSVASQGETQYF.

This clone was seen a single time. The rearrangement joins TRBV6-6 to TRBJ1-5; 7 nucleotides agree with TRBD1. From germline, CDR1 is MNHNY and CDR2 SVGAGI (reference sequence). The CDR3 spans 14 residues. With V trimmed by 4 bases and J by 7 bases, 7 bases remained unmatched. CDR3 in amino acids: CASSSTSGGQPQHF. The CDR3 DNA sequence: TGTGCCAGCAGTTCTACATCAGGGGGACAGCCCCAGCATTTT.

The J gene is TRBJ2-5, the V gene TRBV11-2, with D unresolved. This CDR3 region has 15 residues. V was cut by 5 bases and J by 2 bases, with 15 bases left in between. Germline CDR1 reads SGHAT; CDR2 reads FQNNGV. The DNA of the CDR3 is TGTGCCAGCAGCCATCCCATAGCTGATCAAGAGACCCAGTACTTC. It is translated as CASSHPIADQETQYF.